This T cell receptor beta chain was recorded in a study of cytomegalovirus exposure and HLA in healthy donors. Germline lookup yields CDR1 MGHDK and CDR2 SYGVNS. This CDR3 comprises 14 residues. The trim removed 6 bases at V and 6 bases at J, leaving 8 bases unmatched. Some clones are missing from TCRdb's copy, which holds only in-frame ones; the method was immunoSEQ multiplex PCR. Of roughly 270,000 clones in the sample, roughly 88% were seen once. The clonotype was recovered from a woman aged 18-30 years in good health and CMV-seronegative. The chain combines TRBV25-1 with TRBJ1-5; 7 bases match TRBD1. The sample comprised PBMCs. Here the CDR3 reads CASRDEGAGQPQHF. In DNA, the CDR3 is TGTGCCAGCAGGGACGAGGGGGCGGGTCAGCCCCAGCATTTT.